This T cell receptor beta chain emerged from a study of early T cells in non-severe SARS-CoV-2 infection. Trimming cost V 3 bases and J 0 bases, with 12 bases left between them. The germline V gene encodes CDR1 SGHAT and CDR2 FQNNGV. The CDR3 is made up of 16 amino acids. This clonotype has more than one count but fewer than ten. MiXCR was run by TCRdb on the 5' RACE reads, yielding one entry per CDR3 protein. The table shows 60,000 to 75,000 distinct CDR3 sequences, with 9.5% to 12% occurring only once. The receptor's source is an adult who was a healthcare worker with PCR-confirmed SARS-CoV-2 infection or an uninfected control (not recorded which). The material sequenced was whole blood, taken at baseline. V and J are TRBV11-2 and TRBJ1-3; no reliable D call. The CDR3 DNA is TGTGCCAGCAGCTTGCTCCCAGGCGGCTCTGGAAACACCATATATTTT. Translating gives CASSLLPGGSGNTIYF.